In this sample, the clone carrying this T cell receptor (beta chain) turned up many times. The source material, RNA transcripts, was used to amplify TCR beta CDR3 regions. The TCR CDR3 was amplified in a first-round RT-PCR using the HTBI primer set. TCRdb re-analysed the multiplex PCR reads in MiXCR, keeping a single row per CDR3 protein. The data hold 280,000 or so distinct CDR3 sequences, with approximately 16% observed a single time. This sample stems from a study of T cells in Graves' hyperthyroidism and ophthalmopathy. Sequences were obtained from blood. The TCR comes from a woman between 45 and 65 years old with Graves' hyperthyroidism that later progressed to Graves' ophthalmopathy.

CDR3 nucleotide sequence: TGTGCCAGCAGGGGACTAGCGGGAGGGGAAGATACGCAGTATTTT. This translates into CASRGLAGGEDTQYF. The chain employs TRBV6-1 and TRBJ2-3; 16 bases line up with TRBD2. The CDR3 runs to 15 residues. Looked up from germline, CDR1 is MNHNS and CDR2 is SASEGT. V lost 6 bases, J lost 5 bases, and 2 bases stayed unmatched.